These T cell receptor beta chains were read from a single sample in a study of memory CD4+ T cells and cytomegalovirus serostatus. Profiling relied on immunoSEQ multiplex PCR, and the TCRdb table lists in-frame clones only, not all of them. The sample contains about 64,000 clones, over 60% of which appear only once. Source material: memory CD4+ T cells from blood. The receptors derive from an adult in good health and CMV-seronegative. Both conserved end residues are trimmed from each CDR3.

TRBV7-2,ASSSRTGEGQPQH
TRBV15,ATSRAGGPQY
TRBV5-1,ASSFIGQAIDEQF
TRBV7-2,ASSGQVSNTEAF
TRBV19,ASSIDLGVNTGELF
TRBV6-1,ASSERGSLGYT
TRBV27,ASRRADGNYGYT
TRBV6-1,ASLMGANYGYT
TRBV6-5,ASIKAGGYNEQF
TRBV4-2,ASSQGSAGDLTNEKLF
TRBV5-4,ASSVDRGTEAF
TRBV7-2,ASSSRGGYSYEQY
TRBV7-3,ARRLGGRMVYEQY
TRBV2,ASSHPGQVQF
TRBV4-1,ASSQGLRGGNGNYGYT
TRBV7-2,ASSSGQLSSQPQH
TRBV7-9,ASSPLGSGSGSVETQY
TRBV7-2,ASSSYSNQPQH
TRBV28,ASSSGQGLAYEQY
TRBV7-9,ASSLSSSATHSYNEQF
TRBV7-2,ASSATAGQYTEAF
TRBV19,ASSPLPGQGKSYEQY
TRBV5-1,ASSSGQGGYGYT
TRBV28,ASSLRGGLSYNEQF
TRBV10-3,AISQKLTDGSNYGYT
TRBV6-5,ASRERVTQY
TRBV4-3,ASSQDQNRGGNTEAF
TRBV7-2,ASSSAAGYEQY
TRBV6-5,ASSPGTGDNQPQH
TRBV7-8,ASSLGPGWVNGYT
TRBV29-1,SVGGGGVLGYT
TRBV9,ASSVGDSFFYGYT
TRBV4-2,ASRRRGNNEQF
TRBV5-1,ASQGGVESGELF
TRBV7-3,ASSYSVDRVNEQF
TRBV18,ASSPQGAIDGYT
TRBV19,ATLDRVYTEAF
TRBV5-5,ASSLDISGELF
TRBV4-1,ASSQDPRRSGNQPQH
TRBV20-1,SARESSEQY
TRBV2,ASSFIGLQLDEQF
TRBV6-1,ASSAEGGSQPQH
TRBV29-1,SVASLTEAF